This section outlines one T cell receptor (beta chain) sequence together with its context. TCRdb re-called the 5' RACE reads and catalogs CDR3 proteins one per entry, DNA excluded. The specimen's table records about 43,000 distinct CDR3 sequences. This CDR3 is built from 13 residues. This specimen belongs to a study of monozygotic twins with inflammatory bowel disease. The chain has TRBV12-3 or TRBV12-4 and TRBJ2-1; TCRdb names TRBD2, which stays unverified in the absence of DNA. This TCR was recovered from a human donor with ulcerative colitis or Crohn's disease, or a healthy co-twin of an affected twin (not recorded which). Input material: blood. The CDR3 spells CASSLNSGTEQFF.